Sequencing of this TCR beta chain was carried out in a study of cytomegalovirus exposure and HLA in healthy donors. Background on the study: Approximately 77 million unique TCRs from HLA-typed donors were held in an early release of data. Genotyping showed less than 85% of hundreds of donors falling in the Caucasian-associated ancestry cluster. Study-level points and caveats: Upon later analysis, HLA-associated TCR beta chains proved more clonally expanded than other, equally common chains. Later on, an analysis tied around 17,000 TCR beta sequences to HLA alleles at 0.05 false discovery rate.

PCR involved 60 Vbeta and 13 Jbeta primers. Clones were read by immunoSEQ multiplex PCR, and TCRdb kept only the in-frame ones, dropping some. The sample holds approximately 150,000 clones, roughly 80% seen once. A single count supports this clone. Its antigen is as yet unknown. The CDR3 has 16 residues. Germline-derived CDR1 and CDR2 are LGHNT and FRNRAP. V was clipped by 5 bases and J by 0 bases, with 13 bases between them. The rearrangement links TRBV12-5 to TRBJ2-2; TRBD1 might be the D (6 bases). The sequence was collected from a male donor in good health and CMV-seronegative. Sequencing was done on a sample of PBMCs. The CDR3 is CASGEGRTANTGELFF. The CDR3 DNA is TGTGCTAGTGGTGAGGGCCGGACAGCGAACACCGGGGAGCTGTTTTTT.